This T cell receptor beta chain appears in the sequencing data of a study of tumor-infiltrating lymphocytes in primary liver carcinoma. In the study overall: Roughly 3.65 to 8 million productive TCRbeta reads were obtained per sample, with similar numbers across tissue types.

Trimming removed 5 bases at V and 11 bases at J, with 21 bases between. The germline V gene encodes CDR1 SGHNT and CDR2 YENEEA. The CDR3 runs 14 residues. Study-wide results and caveats: Tumor-adjacent and tumor-blood pairs shared a smaller degree of overlap than tumor region pairs.

The approximately 17-32 mg bulk tissue piece was not sorted before simultaneous RNA and DNA extraction. The patients carried chronic HBV infection and had received no treatment. Every tumor yielded five separate sampled regions. Using a constant-region primer together with ProtoScript II reverse transcriptase, TCR beta cDNA was made from about 490 ng of total RNA. Three nested multiplex PCR rounds, a slightly modified ARM-PCR method, built the TCR beta libraries. Two initial PCR rounds of about 11 cycles each paired TRBV1-TRBV30 forward primers with a C-beta reverse primer. MiXCR, applied by TCRdb to the multiplex PCR reads, yields one record per CDR3 protein. The repertoire includes approximately 30,000 distinct CDR3 sequences, 70% to 80% of them detected once, and more than 30% sits in the top ten. Worth noting for this clonotype: Antigen unknown. The conserved closing phenylalanine or tryptophan is absent in this CDR3, likely reflecting a read error.

The chain links TRBV11-3 to TRBJ1-1; D may be TRBD1 (5 bases). This TCR derives from a young woman with primary liver carcinoma and hepatitis B virus infection. Sequencing was performed on liver tumor tissue from sampling region 3. Subset of the sample: tumor region T3, left-lateral pole. The CDR3, as DNA: TGTGCCAGCAGCCCTAGGGGAGGGGAGGTCCGCGCTTTCTAT. This gives the protein CASSPRGGEVRAFY.